The 11 T cell receptor beta chains below all came from one sample that was sequenced in a study of T cells in Graves' hyperthyroidism and ophthalmopathy. Regions amplified from RNA transcripts were the TCR beta CDR3 regions. A set of HTBI primers served as the primers for a first-round RT-PCR of the TCR CDR3. TCRdb recomputed calls from the multiplex PCR reads with MiXCR, one row per CDR3 protein. Of about 640,000 distinct CDR3 sequences listed, less than 25% are singletons. The material sequenced was blood. These receptors originate from a young man with Graves' ophthalmopathy.

In this sample, this clonotype turned up a few times. The DNA for the CDR3 is TGTGCCAGCAGCTTGGGAAACCCCCACACTGAAGCTTTCTTT. Translating gives CASSLGNPHTEAFF. This sequence joins TRBV7-9 and TRBJ1-1; D call uncertain. V shed 3 bases and J shed 3 bases, with 11 bases lying between them. Germline V gene sequence: CDR1 SEHNR, CDR2 FQNEAQ (reference sequence). The CDR3 runs 14 residues.

This sequence joins TRBV10-3 and TRBJ2-7, with D possibly being TRBD2 (6 bases). Looked up from germline, CDR1 is ENHRY and CDR2 is SYGVKD. The CDR3 has 14 residues. With 6 bases removed from V and 4 bases from J, the gap between germline ends came to 16 bases. This chain's CDR3 is CAISPGTQTYEQYF. CDR3 DNA sequence: TGTGCCATCAGCCCCGGGACTCAAACATACGAGCAGTACTTC.

This sequence joins TRBV29-1 and TRBJ2-5; 9 bases map to TRBD1. The germline V gene has CDR1 SQVTM and CDR2 ANQGSEA. The CDR3 covers 13 residues. Trimming removed 7 bases from V and 5 bases from J; junction bases left unmatched: 8. The CDR3 bases are TGCAGCGCAGCCCGGGGGACAGGGGAGACCCAGTACTTC. It codes for CSAARGTGETQYF.

This clonotype was recorded at least ten times. This chain connects TRBV6-5 to TRBJ1-5; D is uncertain. Between the trimmed V and J ends, which lost 0 bases and 4 bases, there was a span of 4 bases. Per the germline V gene, CDR1 is MNHEY and CDR2 is SVGAGI. The CDR3 extends over 13 amino acids. The CDR3 is CASSYSINQPQHF. The CDR3 nucleotides read TGTGCCAGCAGTTACTCCATTAATCAGCCCCAGCATTTT.

In regard to this clonotype: One junction end disagrees with the germline gene, perhaps due to a read error. The J gene is TRBJ2-3, the V gene TRBV3-1; perhaps TRBD1 as D (6 bases). Germline-derived CDR1 and CDR2 are LGHDT and YNNKEL (reference sequence). The CDR3 runs 16 residues. CDR3 bases: TGCGCCAGCAGCCCCCAAGGGGGTCTTCGCACAGATACGCAGTATTTT. As protein: CASSPQGGLRTDTQYF.

The V and J genes are TRBV4-1 and TRBJ2-5, with a tentative D call TRBD2 (6 bases). The CDR3 runs 14 residues. Trimming took off 1 base at V and 1 base at J, with 7 bases between the two ends. Germline V lookup: CDR1 MGHRA, CDR2 YSYEKL. The CDR3 here is CASSQVLAQETQYF. CDR3 nucleotides: TGCGCCAGCAGCCAAGTACTAGCCCAAGAGACCCAGTACTTC.

In its sample, this clonotype was seen many times. The chain's CDR3 is CASSLTAGSEAFF. DNA for the CDR3: TGTGCCAGCAGCTTAACGGCTGGGAGTGAAGCTTTCTTT. This sequence joins TRBV7-3 and TRBJ1-1, with no clear D. Per germline, CDR1 SGHTA and CDR2 FQGTGA. The V end lost 0 bases, the J end lost 7 bases, and 9 bases lay between the germline ends. CDR3 length equals 13 residues.

The chain links TRBV5-6 to TRBJ2-1, with 9 bases lining up with TRBD2. Germline lookup yields CDR1 SGHDT and CDR2 YYEEEE. J gave up 9 bases and V 4 bases, and 5 bases lay outside the gene matches. CDR3 length: 13 residues. CDR3: CASSRQAGGEQFF. CDR3 sequence (DNA): TGTGCCAGCAGCCGTCAAGCGGGAGGTGAGCAGTTCTTC.

This clonotype turned up a few times. V is TRBV6-1 and J is TRBJ1-6; D call uncertain. With 7 bases removed from V and 0 bases from J, the gap between germline ends came to 7 bases. Germline V gives CDR1 MNHNS, CDR2 SASEGT. The CDR3 sequence is 14 residues long. The CDR3 DNA follows: TGTGCCAGCACCACAAGCTCCTATAATTCACCCCTCCACTTT. Protein product: CASTTSSYNSPLHF.

This chain connects TRBV6-1 to TRBJ2-2; 9 positions match TRBD2. Germline V gene lookup returns CDR1 MNHNS and CDR2 SASEGT. The CDR3 totals 17 residues. V was pared by 5 bases and J by 0 bases, with 7 bases of the junction left unmatched. This CDR3 is CASSTGTSHSNTGELFF. The CDR3 region has the DNA TGTGCCAGCAGTACAGGGACTAGCCATTCGAACACCGGGGAGCTGTTTTTT.

This chain connects TRBV7-2 to TRBJ1-2; 7 bases are a match to TRBD1. Germline V gene data show CDR1 as SGHTA and CDR2 as FQGNSA. The CDR3 runs 15 residues. V dropped 5 bases and J dropped 4; count of bases not matched to a gene: 10. CDR3: CASSPGQEASYGYTF. CDR3 nucleotides: TGTGCCAGCAGCCCTGGACAGGAGGCCTCCTATGGCTACACCTTC.